The present TCR beta chain was sequenced within a study of T cell repertoires in cytomegalovirus infection (dated by TCRdb to about 2019). With respect to the entire study: Alongside well-studied HLA-B-restricted epitopes, the peptide stimulations were aimed at recently identified HLA-C-restricted CMV epitopes, whose presentation resists viral immunomodulation. The HLA type of each donor mattered for the analysis, because public TCR beta signatures pointed to carriage of CMV infection along with the matching HLA type. Paper-wide results and their limitations: In the ex vivo response, HLA-C-restricted CMV-specific TCR beta clonotypes were dominant, and in two of eight donors the single most frequent clonotype came from this HLA-C-restricted group. Carriers of CMV infection plus the relevant HLA type were discriminated by the cumulative frequency of public TCR beta family members in the study cohort and in an independent approximately 360-donor cohort.

Based on the germline V gene (reference sequence), the CDR1 and CDR2 sequences are MNHEY and SMNVEV. From the cysteine through the phenylalanine, the CDR3 covers 14 amino acids. The kept DNA is CDR3 alone, 42 bases in frame from the first base. V loses 1 base of germline sequence and J loses 0 bases, and the interval between the two ends is 7 bases. This clonotype has just a few counts. This clone's antigen is unknown. No base-level quality is on record; no much larger clone is a single base apart. The sample's treatment or condition label is to be understood as: in vitro stimulation with specific CMV peptide epitopes to enrich CMV-specific T cells. Sequenced using an Illumina HiSeq 1500. Using fastp at Q25 and MiXCR, TCRdb reprocessed the public reads and kept productive beta chains. Records with the same CDR3 protein are collapsed into one entry carrying the most frequent genes and DNA. For this sample there are some 150,000 distinct CDR3 sequences; over 30% appear just once. The ten largest clones add up to about 52% of the sample.

The V gene is TRBV27 and the J gene is TRBJ2-7; the D gene remains uncertain. The source is a human donor in good health (CMV status not recorded). Some clones in this sample may be carry-over from other donors' samples. Here the sequenced sample was CD8+ T cells from cultured PBMCs, taken from culture after CMV antigen stimulation. The CDR3 in this case is CASSLLASSYEQYF. The nucleotides are TGTGCCAGCAGTTTATTGGCTAGCTCCTACGAGCAGTACTTC.